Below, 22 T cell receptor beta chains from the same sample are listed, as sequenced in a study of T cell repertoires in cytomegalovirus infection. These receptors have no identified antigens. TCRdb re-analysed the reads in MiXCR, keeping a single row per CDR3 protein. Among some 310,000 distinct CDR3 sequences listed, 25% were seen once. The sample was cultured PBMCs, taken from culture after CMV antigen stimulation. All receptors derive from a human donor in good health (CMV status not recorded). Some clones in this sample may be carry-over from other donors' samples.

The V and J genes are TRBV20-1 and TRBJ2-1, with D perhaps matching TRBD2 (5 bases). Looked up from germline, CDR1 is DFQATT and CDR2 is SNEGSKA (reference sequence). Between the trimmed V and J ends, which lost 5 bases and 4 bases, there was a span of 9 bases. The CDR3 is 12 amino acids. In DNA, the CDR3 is TGCAGTGCTTGGACTGGATACAATGAGCAGTTCTTC. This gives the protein CSAWTGYNEQFF.

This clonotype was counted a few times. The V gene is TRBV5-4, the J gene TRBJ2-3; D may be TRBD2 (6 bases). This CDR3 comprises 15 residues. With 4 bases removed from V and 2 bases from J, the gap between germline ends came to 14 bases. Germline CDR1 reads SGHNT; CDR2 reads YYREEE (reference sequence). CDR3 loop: CASSRSGADTDTQYF. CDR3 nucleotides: TGTGCCAGCAGCCGTAGCGGAGCCGACACAGATACGCAGTATTTT.

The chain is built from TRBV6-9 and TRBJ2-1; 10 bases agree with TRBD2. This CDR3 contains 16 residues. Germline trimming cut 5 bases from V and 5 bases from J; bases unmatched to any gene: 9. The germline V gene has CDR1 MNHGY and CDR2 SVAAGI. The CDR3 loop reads CASSPPQLAGDNEQFF. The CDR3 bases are TGTGCCAGCAGTCCACCGCAGCTAGCGGGAGACAATGAGCAGTTCTTC.

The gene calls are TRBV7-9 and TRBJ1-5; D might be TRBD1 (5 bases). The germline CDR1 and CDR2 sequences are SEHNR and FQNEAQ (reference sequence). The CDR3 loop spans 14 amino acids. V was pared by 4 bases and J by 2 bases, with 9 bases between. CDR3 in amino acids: CASSSGPGNQPQHF. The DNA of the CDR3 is TGTGCCAGCAGCTCAGGGCCAGGCAATCAGCCCCAGCATTTT.

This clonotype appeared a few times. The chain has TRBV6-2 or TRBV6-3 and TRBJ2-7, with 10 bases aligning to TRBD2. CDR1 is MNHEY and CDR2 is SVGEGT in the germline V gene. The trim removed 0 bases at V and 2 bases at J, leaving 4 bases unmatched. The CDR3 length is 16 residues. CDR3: CASSYSASGSPYEQYF. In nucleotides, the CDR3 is TGTGCCAGCAGTTACTCCGCTAGCGGGAGTCCCTACGAGCAGTACTTC.

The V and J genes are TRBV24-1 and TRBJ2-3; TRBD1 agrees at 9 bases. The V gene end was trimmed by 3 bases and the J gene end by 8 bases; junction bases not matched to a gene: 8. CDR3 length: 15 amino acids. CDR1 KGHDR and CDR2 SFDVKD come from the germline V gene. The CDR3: CATSDPGTGQGTQYF. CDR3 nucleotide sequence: TGTGCCACCAGTGATCCGGGGACAGGGCAGGGTACGCAGTATTTT.

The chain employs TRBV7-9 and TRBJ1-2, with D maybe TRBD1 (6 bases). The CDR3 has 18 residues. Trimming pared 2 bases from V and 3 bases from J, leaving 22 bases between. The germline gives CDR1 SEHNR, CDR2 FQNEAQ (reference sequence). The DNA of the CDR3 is TGTGCCAGCAGCTTAAAGGCGGGGGGCGATCGAAGGTACTATGGCTACACCTTC. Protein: CASSLKAGGDRRYYGYTF.

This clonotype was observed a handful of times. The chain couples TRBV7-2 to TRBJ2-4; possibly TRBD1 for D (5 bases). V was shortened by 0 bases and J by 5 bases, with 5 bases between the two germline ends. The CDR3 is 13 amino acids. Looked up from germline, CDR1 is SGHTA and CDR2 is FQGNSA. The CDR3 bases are TGTGCCAGCAGCTTAGCGGGGCAAAACATTCAGTACTTC. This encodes CASSLAGQNIQYF.

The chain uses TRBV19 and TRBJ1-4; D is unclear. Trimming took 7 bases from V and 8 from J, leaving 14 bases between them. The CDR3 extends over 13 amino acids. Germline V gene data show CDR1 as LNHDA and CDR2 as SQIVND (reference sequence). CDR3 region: CASILASSEKLFF. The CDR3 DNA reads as TGTGCCAGTATCTTGGCTAGCAGCGAAAAACTGTTTTTT.

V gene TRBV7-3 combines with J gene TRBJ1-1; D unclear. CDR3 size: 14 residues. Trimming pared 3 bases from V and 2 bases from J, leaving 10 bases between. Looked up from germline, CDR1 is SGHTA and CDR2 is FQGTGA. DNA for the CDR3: TGTGCCAGCAGCTTTACCCCAAAAAACACTGAAGCTTTCTTT. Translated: CASSFTPKNTEAFF. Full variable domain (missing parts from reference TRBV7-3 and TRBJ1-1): GAGVSQTPSNKVTEKGKYVELRCDPISGHTALYWYRQSLGQGPEFLIYFQGTGAADDSGLPNDRFFAVRPEGSVSTLKIQRTERGDSAVYLCASSFTPKNTEAFFGQGTRLTVV.

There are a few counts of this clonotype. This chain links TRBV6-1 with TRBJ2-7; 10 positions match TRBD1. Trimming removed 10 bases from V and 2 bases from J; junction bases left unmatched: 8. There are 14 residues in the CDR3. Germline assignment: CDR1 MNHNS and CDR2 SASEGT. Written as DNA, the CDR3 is TGTGCCACCTACGGGACAGGGGCCACCTACGAGCAGTACTTC. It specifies CATYGTGATYEQYF.

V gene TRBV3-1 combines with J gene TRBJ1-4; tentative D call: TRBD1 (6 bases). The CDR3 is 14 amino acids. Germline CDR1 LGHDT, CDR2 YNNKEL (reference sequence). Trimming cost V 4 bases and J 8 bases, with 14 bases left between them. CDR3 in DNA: TGTGCCAGCAGCCTTAGGAGGAGGGGGGAAAAACTGTTTTTT. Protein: CASSLRRRGEKLFF.

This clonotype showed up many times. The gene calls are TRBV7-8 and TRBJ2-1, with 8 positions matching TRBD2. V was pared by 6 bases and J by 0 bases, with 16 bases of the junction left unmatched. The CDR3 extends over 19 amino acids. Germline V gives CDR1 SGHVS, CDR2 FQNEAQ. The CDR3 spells CASRHTTSVELGSYNEQFF. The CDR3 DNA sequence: TGTGCCAGCAGACATACGACTAGCGTCGAGTTGGGCTCCTACAATGAGCAGTTCTTC.

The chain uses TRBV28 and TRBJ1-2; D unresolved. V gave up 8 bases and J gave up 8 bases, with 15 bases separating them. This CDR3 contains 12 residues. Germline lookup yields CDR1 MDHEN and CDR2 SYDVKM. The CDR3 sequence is CASVSGSGGYTF. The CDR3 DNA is TGTGCCAGCGTATCGGGGAGTGGCGGCTACACCTTC.

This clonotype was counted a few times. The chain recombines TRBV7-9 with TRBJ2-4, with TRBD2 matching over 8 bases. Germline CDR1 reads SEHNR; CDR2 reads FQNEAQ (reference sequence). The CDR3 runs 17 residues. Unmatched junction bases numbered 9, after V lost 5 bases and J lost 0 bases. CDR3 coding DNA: TGTGCCAGCAGCCCCCCACTAGCGGACCTAGCCAAAAACATTCAGTACTTC. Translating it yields CASSPPLADLAKNIQYF.

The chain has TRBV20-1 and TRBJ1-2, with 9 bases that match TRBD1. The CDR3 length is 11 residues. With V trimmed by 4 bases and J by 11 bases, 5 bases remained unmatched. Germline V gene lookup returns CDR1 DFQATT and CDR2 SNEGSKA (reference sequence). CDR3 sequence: CSATGTGTYTF. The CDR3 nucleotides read TGCAGTGCTACGGGGACAGGGACTTACACCTTC.

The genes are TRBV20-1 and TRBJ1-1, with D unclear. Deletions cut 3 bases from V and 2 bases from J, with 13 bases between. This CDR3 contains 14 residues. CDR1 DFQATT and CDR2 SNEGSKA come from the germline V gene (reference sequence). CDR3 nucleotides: TGCAGTGCTAGGTTGGGTGGACGAAACACTGAAGCTTTCTTT. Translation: CSARLGGRNTEAFF.

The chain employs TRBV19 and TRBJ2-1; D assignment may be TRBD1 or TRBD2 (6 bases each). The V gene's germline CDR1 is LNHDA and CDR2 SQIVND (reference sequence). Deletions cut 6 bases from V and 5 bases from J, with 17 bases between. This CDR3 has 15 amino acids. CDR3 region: CASSPVGAGHNEQFF. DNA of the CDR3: TGTGCCAGTAGCCCCGTGGGGGCGGGGCACAATGAGCAGTTCTTC.

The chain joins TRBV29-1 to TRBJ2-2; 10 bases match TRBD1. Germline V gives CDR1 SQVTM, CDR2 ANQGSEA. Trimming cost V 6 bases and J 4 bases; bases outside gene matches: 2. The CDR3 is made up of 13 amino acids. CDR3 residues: CSVRTGGTGELFF. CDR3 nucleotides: TGCAGCGTCCGGACAGGGGGCACCGGGGAGCTGTTTTTT.

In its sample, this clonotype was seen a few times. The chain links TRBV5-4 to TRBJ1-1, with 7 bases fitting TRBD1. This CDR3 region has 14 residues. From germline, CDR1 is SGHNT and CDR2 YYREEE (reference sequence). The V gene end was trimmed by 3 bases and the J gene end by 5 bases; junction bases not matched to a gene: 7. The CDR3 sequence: CASSSTGLKTEAFF. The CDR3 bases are TGTGCCAGCAGCTCGACAGGGCTCAAGACTGAAGCTTTCTTT.

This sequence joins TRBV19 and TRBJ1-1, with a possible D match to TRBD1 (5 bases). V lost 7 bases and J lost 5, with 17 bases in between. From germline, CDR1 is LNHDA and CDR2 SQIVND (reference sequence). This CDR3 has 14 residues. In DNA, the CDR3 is TGTGCCAGTATGACGGGACGGCGGGGGACTGAAGCTTTCTTT. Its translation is CASMTGRRGTEAFF. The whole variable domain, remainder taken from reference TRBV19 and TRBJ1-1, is DGGITQSPKYLFRKEGQNVTLSCEQNLNHDAMYWYRQDPGQGLRLIYYSQIVNDFQKGDIAEGYSVSREKKESFPLTVTSAQKNPTAFYLCASMTGRRGTEAFFGQGTRLTVV.

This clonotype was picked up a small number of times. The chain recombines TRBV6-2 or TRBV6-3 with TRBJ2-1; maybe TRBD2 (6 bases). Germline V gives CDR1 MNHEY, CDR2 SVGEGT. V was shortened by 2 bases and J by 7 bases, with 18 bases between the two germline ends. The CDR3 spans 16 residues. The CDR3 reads CASSYPSGGTGNEQFF. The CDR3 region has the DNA TGTGCCAGCAGTTACCCCTCGGGCGGGACTGGGAATGAGCAGTTCTTC.